This entry features one TCR beta chain sequence. This sample was taken from a study of blood T cell repertoires in COVID-19. Study overall: Samples representing acute and convalescent COVID-19 were sourced from the United States, Italy and Spain. T cells, B-cell-depleted T cells, or PBMCs provided the cDNA or gDNA that served as material.

The V end lost 6 bases, the J end lost 4 bases, and 15 bases lay between the germline ends. Looked up from germline, CDR1 is MNHEY and CDR2 is SVGAGI. There are 14 residues in the CDR3. Assay used: immunoSEQ multiplex PCR; TCRdb lists only in-frame clones, some missing. This table has almost 400,000 clones, 80% to 90% appearing once. Material: peripheral blood. The clonotype originates from a woman in her sixties with COVID-19, enrolled during active disease. The chain employs TRBV6-5 and TRBJ1-1; D is uncertain. CDR3 DNA: TGTGCCAGCAGCCTTTCGGGAGGAGGCACTGAAGCTTTCTTT. It yields the protein CASSLSGGGTEAFF.